What follows is one T cell receptor (beta chain) and its context. The sample belongs to a study of control samples from healthy donors and cancer patients. The junction had 11 bases not matched to a gene; V was cut back by 2 bases and J by 5 bases. CDR1 and CDR2 (germline): MNHEY, SVGAGI. The CDR3 sequence is 16 residues long. The assay was immunoSEQ multiplex PCR, and TCRdb's table has in-frame clones only and misses some. The repertoire holds about 130,000 clones, 80% to 95% seen once, with 0.55% to 0.6% in the top ten. This chain links TRBV6-5 with TRBJ2-7, with TRBD1 matching 8 bases. The material sequenced was PBMCs. This clonotype was sampled from a man of 80 years or more with head and neck cancer. In DNA, the CDR3 is TGTGCCAGCAGTTACGTTCGGCCAGGGGGCGGGAACGAGCAGTACTTC. Its translation is CASSYVRPGGGNEQYF.